This T cell receptor (beta chain) was identified in a study of early T cells in non-severe SARS-CoV-2 infection. The length of the CDR3 is 13 residues. Germline values: CDR1 SGHTA, CDR2 FQGNSA. V was pared by 7 bases and J by 3 bases, with 12 bases between. The library protocol tagged individual cDNA molecules with unique molecular identifiers. TCRdb recomputed calls from the 5' RACE reads with MiXCR, one row per CDR3 protein. Among tens of thousands of distinct CDR3 sequences listed, 12% were seen once. This clonotype was picked up many times. The J gene is TRBJ1-1, the V gene TRBV7-2, with D uncertain. Sequenced material: whole blood. The TCR was taken from an adult who was a healthcare worker with PCR-confirmed SARS-CoV-2 infection or an uninfected control (not recorded which). The chain's CDR3 is CASTPQPYTEAFF. The CDR3 nucleotides are TGTGCCAGCACCCCCCAACCGTACACTGAAGCTTTCTTT.